This TCR beta chain was sequenced for a study of early T cells in non-severe SARS-CoV-2 infection. Study summary: The sequenced material was bulk RNA from unsorted whole blood, and its chains were unpaired. General study findings and limits: Lookups in VDJdb leaned toward anti-spike CD8 responses and missed private and CD4 specificities.

Individual cDNA molecules received unique molecular identifiers. TCRdb re-derived calls from the 5' RACE reads in MiXCR, one entry per CDR3 protein. The table lists 50,000 to 60,000 distinct CDR3 sequences, approximately 6.7% of them singletons. The germline V gene has CDR1 GTSNPN and CDR2 SVGIG (reference sequence). V was clipped by 3 bases and J by 3 bases; unmatched bases: 3. This CDR3 spans 13 amino acids. This clonotype was detected ten times or more. The antigen is undetermined. Sequencing was carried out using whole blood. This TCR was recovered from an adult who was a healthcare worker with PCR-confirmed SARS-CoV-2 infection or an uninfected control (not recorded which). The chain employs TRBV30 and TRBJ2-3, with TRBD2 matching over 7 bases. The CDR3 sequence is CAWRQAGTDTQYF. In DNA, the CDR3 is TGTGCCTGGAGGCAAGCGGGGACAGATACGCAGTATTTT.